The T cell receptor beta chain described here comes from a study of cytomegalovirus exposure and HLA in healthy donors. V lost 1 base, J lost 3 bases, and 10 bases lay in between. CDR1 and CDR2 (germline): LGHNA, YNFKEQ. The CDR3 sequence is 15 residues long. Study-level findings and limits: HLA alleles showed associations with 15,000 to 20,000 TCR beta sequences in a later analysis, at a 0.05 false discovery rate. Certain indistinguishable V segments, among them TRBV6-2 and TRBV6-3, were excluded. A later analysis reportedly found that, within productive TCRs, an Asian-associated ancestry cluster had fewer N-insertions than the mean observed across the approximately 670 donors.

Concerning this clone itself: The antigen remains unidentified.

Both 60 Vbeta primers and 13 Jbeta primers went into the PCR. TCRdb's copy holds only in-frame clones and misses some; the assay was immunoSEQ multiplex PCR. The sample holds about 140,000 clones; 82% are singletons and the top ten take approximately 1.5%. The V gene is TRBV4-2, the J gene TRBJ2-1; weak D call: TRBD2 (6 bases). The sequence was obtained from a man aged 25 to 45 in good health and CMV-seropositive. Material: PBMCs. The CDR3 nucleotides are TGTGCCAGCAGCCAAGCGACTAGGGGCTACAATGAGCAGTTCTTC. It is translated as CASSQATRGYNEQFF.